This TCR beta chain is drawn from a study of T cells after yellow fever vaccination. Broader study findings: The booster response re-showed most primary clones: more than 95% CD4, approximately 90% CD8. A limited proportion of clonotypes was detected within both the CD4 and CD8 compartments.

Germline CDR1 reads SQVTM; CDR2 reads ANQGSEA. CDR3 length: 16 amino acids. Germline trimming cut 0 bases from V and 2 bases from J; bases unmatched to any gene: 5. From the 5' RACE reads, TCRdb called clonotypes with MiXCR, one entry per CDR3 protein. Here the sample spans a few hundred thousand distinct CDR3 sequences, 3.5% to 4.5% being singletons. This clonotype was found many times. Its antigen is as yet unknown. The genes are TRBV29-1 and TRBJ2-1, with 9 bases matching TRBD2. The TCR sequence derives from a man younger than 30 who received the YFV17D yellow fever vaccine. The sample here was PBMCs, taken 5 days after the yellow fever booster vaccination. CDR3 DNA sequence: TGCAGCGTTGAAGATCACCTAGCGGGGACCTACAATGAGCAGTTCTTC. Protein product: CSVEDHLAGTYNEQFF.